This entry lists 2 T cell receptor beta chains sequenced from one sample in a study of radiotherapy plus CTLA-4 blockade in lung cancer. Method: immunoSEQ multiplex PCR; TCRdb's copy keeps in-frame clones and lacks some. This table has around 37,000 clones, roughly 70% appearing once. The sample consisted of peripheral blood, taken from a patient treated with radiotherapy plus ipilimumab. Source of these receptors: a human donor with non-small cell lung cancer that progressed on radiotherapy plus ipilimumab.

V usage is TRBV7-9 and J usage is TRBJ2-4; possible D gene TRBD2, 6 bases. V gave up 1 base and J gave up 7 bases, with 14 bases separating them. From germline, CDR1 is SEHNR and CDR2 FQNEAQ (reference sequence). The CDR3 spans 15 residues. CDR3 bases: TGTGCCAGCAGCTTAGAAGAGGCGGGGAAGAACATTCAGTACTTC. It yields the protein CASSLEEAGKNIQYF.

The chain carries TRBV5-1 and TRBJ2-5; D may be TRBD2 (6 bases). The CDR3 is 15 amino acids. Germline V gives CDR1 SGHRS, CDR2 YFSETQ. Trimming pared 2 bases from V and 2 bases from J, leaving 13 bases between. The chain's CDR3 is CASSFRGFGQETQYF. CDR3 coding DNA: TGCGCCAGCAGCTTTCGGGGGTTTGGGCAAGAGACCCAGTACTTC.